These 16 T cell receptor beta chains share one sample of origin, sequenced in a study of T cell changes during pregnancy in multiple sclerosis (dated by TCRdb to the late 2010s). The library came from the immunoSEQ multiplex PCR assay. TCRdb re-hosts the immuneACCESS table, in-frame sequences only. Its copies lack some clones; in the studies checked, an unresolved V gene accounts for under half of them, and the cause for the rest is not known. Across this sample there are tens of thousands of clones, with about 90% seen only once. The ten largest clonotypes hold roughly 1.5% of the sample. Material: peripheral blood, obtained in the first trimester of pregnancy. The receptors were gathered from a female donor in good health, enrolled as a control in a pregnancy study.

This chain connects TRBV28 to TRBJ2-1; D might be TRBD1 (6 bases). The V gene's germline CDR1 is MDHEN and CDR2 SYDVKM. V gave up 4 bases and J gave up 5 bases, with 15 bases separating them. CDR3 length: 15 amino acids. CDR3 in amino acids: CASSSSDSSNNEQFF. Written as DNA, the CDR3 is TGTGCCAGCAGTTCGTCGGACAGCAGTAACAATGAGCAGTTCTTC. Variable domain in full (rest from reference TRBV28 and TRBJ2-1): DVKVTQSSRYLVKRTGEKVFLECVQDMDHENMFWYRQDPGLGLRLIYFSYDVKMKEKGDIPEGYSVSREKKERFSLILESASTNQTSMYLCASSSSDSSNNEQFFGPGTRLTVL.

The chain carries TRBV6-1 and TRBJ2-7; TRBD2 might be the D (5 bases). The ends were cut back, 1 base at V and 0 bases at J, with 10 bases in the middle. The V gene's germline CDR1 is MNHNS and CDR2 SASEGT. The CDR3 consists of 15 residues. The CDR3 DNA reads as TGTGCCAGCAGTGAAGATCCGGGGAGCTCCTACGAGCAGTACTTC. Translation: CASSEDPGSSYEQYF.

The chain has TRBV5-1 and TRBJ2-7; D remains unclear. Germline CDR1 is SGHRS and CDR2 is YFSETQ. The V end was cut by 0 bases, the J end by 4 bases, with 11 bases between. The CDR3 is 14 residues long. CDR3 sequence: CASSLAPSLYEQYF. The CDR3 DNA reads TGCGCCAGCAGCTTGGCCCCCTCTTTATACGAGCAGTACTTC.

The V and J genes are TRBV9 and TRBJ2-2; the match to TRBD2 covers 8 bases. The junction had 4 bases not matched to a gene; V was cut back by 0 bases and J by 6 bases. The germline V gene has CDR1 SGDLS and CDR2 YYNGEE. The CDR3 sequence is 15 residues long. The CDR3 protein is CASSVAGGAPGELFF. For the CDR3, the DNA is TGTGCCAGCAGCGTAGCGGGGGGGGCCCCCGGGGAGCTGTTTTTT.

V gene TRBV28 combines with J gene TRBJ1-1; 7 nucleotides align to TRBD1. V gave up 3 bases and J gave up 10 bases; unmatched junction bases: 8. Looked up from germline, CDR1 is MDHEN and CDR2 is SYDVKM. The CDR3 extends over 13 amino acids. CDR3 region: CASSLQGGKGAFF. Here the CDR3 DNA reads TGTGCCAGCAGTTTGCAGGGGGGTAAAGGAGCTTTCTTT. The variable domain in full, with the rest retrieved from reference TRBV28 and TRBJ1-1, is DVKVTQSSRYLVKRTGEKVFLECVQDMDHENMFWYRQDPGLGLRLIYFSYDVKMKEKGDIPEGYSVSREKKERFSLILESASTNQTSMYLCASSLQGGKGAFFGQGTRLTVV.

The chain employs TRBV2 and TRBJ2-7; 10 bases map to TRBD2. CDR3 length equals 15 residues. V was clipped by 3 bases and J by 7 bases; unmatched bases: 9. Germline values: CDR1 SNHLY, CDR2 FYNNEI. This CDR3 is CASSESSSGSLEQYF. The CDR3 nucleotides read TGTGCCAGCAGTGAGTCGTCTAGCGGGAGTTTGGAGCAGTACTTC.

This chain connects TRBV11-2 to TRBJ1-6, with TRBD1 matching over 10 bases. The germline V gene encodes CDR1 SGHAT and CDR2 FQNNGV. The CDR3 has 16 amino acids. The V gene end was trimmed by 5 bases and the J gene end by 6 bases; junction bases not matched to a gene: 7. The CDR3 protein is CASSDRGRLRNSPLHF. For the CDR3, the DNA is TGTGCCAGCAGCGACAGGGGGCGCCTCCGTAATTCACCCCTCCACTTT. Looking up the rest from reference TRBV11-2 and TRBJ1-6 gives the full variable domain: EAGVAQSPRYKIIEKRQSVAFWCNPISGHATLYWYQQILGQGPKLLIQFQNNGVVDDSQLPKDRFSAERLKGVDSTLKIQPAKLEDSAVYLCASSDRGRLRNSPLHFGNGTRLTVT.

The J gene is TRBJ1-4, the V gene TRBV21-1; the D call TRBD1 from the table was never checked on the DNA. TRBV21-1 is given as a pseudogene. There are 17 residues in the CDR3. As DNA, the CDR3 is TGTGCCAGCAGCAAACGTTCCGACAGGGAGAACGGAGAAAAACTGTTTTTT. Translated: CASSKRSDRENGEKLFF.

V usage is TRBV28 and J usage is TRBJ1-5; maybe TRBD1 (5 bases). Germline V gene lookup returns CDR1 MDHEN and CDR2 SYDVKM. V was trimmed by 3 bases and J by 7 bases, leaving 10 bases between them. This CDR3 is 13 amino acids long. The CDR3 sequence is CASSLVQDQPQHF. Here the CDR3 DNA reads TGTGCCAGCAGTTTGGTACAGGACCAGCCCCAGCATTTT.

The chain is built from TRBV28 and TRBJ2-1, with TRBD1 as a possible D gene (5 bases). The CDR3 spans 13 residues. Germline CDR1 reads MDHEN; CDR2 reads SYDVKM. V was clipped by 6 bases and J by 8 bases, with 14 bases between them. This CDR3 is CASRGLEYDEQFF. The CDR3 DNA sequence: TGTGCCAGCAGGGGGCTAGAATACGATGAGCAGTTCTTC.

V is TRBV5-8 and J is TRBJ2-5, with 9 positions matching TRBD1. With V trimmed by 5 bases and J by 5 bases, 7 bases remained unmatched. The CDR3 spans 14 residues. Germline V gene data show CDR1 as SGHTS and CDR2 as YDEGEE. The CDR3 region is CASRGQGFRETQYF. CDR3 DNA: TGTGCCAGCAGGGGACAGGGATTTCGGGAGACCCAGTACTTC.

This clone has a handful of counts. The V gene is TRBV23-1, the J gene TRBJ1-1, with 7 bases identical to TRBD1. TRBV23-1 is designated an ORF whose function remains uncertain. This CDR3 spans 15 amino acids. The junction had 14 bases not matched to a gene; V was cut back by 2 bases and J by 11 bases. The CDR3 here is CASSQRYLQGLEAFF. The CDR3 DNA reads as TGCGCCAGCAGTCAAAGGTACTTACAGGGGTTGGAGGCTTTCTTT.

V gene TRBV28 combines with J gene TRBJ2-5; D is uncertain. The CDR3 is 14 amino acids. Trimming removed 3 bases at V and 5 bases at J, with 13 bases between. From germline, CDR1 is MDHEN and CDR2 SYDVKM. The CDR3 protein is CASSFANREETQYF. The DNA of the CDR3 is TGTGCCAGCAGTTTCGCCAACCGTGAGGAGACCCAGTACTTC.

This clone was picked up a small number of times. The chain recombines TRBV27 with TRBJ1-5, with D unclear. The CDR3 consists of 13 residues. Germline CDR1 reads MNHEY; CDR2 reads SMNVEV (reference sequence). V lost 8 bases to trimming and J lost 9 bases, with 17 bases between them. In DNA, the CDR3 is TGTGCCAGCGGAAGTGGCGGTCGGGGGCCCCAGCATTTT. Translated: CASGSGGRGPQHF.

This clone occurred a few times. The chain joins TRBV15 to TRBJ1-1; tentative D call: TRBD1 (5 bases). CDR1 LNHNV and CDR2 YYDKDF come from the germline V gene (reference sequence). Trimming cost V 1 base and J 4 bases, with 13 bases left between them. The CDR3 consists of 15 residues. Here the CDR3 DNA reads TGTGCCACCAGCAGAGTAAAACAGGTTCCCACTGAAGCTTTCTTT. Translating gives CATSRVKQVPTEAFF. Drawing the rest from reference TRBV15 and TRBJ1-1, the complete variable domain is DAMVIQNPRYQVTQFGKPVTLSCSQTLNHNVMYWYQQKSSQAPKLLFHYYDKDFNNEADTPDNFQSRRPNTSFCFLDIRSPGLGDTAMYLCATSRVKQVPTEAFFGQGTRLTVV.

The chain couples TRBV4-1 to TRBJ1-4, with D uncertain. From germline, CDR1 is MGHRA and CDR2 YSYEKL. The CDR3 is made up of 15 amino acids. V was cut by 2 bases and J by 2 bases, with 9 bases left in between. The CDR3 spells CASSQHRVTNEKLFF. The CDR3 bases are TGCGCCAGCAGCCAACACCGGGTTACTAATGAAAAACTGTTTTTT.